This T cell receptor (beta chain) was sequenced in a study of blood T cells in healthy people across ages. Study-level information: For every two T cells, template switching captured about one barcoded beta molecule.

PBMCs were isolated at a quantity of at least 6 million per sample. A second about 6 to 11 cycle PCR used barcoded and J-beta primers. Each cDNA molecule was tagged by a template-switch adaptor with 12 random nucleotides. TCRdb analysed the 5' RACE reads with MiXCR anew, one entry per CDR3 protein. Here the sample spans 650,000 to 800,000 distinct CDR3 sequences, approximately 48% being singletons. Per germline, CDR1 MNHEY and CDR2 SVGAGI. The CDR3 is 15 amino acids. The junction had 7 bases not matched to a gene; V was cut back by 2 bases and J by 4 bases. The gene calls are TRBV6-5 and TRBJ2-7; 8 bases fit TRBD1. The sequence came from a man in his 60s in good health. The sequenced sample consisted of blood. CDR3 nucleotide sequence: TGTGCCAGCAGTTACACCCTAGGACAGGGTTACGAGCAGTACTTC. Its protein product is CASSYTLGQGYEQYF.